The subject of this entry is one T cell receptor beta chain. Its antigen is still unknown. The germline gives CDR1 LGHDT, CDR2 YNNKEL (reference sequence). The CDR3 totals 16 residues. The V end was cut by 0 bases, the J end by 0 bases, with 12 bases between. This entry is derived from a study of T cell responses to AZD1222 COVID-19 vaccine. Turning to the study itself: Second doses at about 4 or about 12 weeks were pooled.

Method: immunoSEQ multiplex PCR; TCRdb's copy keeps in-frame clones and lacks some. The profile covers approximately 150,000 clones, with about nine tenths appearing a single time and 2.6% taken by the ten largest. Broader study findings: Among the donors, most were white British and more were female, and clonal diversity was possibly underestimated.

The source of this sequence is an adult in good health. Sequenced here: peripheral blood, sampled on day 0 of AZD1222 vaccination. The chain uses TRBV3-1 (or the pseudogene TRBV3-2) and TRBJ2-7; D uncertain. The CDR3 nucleotides are TGTGCCAGCAGCCAAGAGAGGCTCTTAAGCTCCTACGAGCAGTACTTC. As protein: CASSQERLLSSYEQYF.